Listed below are T cell receptor beta chains from one sample, sequenced in a study of blood T cell repertoires in COVID-19. Profiling relied on immunoSEQ multiplex PCR, and the TCRdb table lists in-frame clones only, not all of them. The table records hundreds of thousands of clones, around 87% of them present only once. The specimen sequenced was PBMCs or T cells enriched from blood (not recorded which). The receptors were gathered from a man aged 35-49 years in a cohort exposed to, infected with or recovered from COVID-19 (not recorded which). Each CDR3 is given with its conserved first and last residue. D genes are given only for firm matches. Only part of the rows carry a size: once, few, many, or a class if the clone is expanded.

d_gene	abundance	j_gene	v_gene	CDR3nt	CDR3aa
TRBD1	NA	TRBJ2-2	TRBV7-2	TGTGCCAGCAGCTTAGTCGGGACAGTTAACACCGGGGAGCTGTTTTTT	CASSLVGTVNTGELFF
TRBD2	once	TRBJ2-5	TRBV7-8	TGTGCCAGCAGCTTATTCCGGGAGGTCCAAGAGACCCAGTACTTC	CASSLFREVQETQYF
NA	NA	TRBJ2-1	TRBV15	TGTGCCACCAGCAGAGATCTGGGAGATGAGCAGTTCTTC	CATSRDLGDEQFF
NA	NA	TRBJ1-2	TRBV27	TGTGCCAGCGCCCCGGACGGGGACTATGGCTACACCTTC	CASAPDGDYGYTF
NA	few	TRBJ1-1	TRBV6-1	TGTGCCAGCAGTGAAGCGCGCGGGGTAATAACTGAAGCTTTCTTT	CASSEARGVITEAFF
NA	NA	TRBJ2-7	TRBV11-2	TGTGCCAGCAGCCGCGGGGCAGCAGAACTTTCCTACGAGCAGTACTTC	CASSRGAAELSYEQYF
NA	NA	TRBJ1-1	TRBV27	TGTGCCAGCAGTTTGACCGGGATCCAAGATAGAGCTTTCTTT	CASSLTGIQDRAFF
TRBD2	NA	TRBJ2-2	TRBV9	TGTGCCAGCAGCCCTAGCGGGTCCCTGGGCCGGGAGCTGTTTTTT	CASSPSGSLGRELFF
TRBD1	NA	TRBJ1-2	TRBV5-5	TGTGCCAGCAGCTTGAGGGACAGGGGTTTAAGCTATGGCTACACCTTC	CASSLRDRGLSYGYTF
NA	once	TRBJ1-1	TRBV5-1	TGCGCCAGCAGCTTCATCGGGACTAAGAACACTGAAGCTTTCTTT	CASSFIGTKNTEAFF
TRBD1	NA	TRBJ1-1	TRBV6-5	TGTGCCAGCGGGACAGACGGGGGAACTGAAGCTTTCTTT	CASGTDGGTEAFF
NA	few	TRBJ1-5	TRBV6-4	TGTGCCAGCAGTGAAATGGGGGGAAATCAGCCCCAGCATTTT	CASSEMGGNQPQHF
NA	NA	TRBJ1-2	TRBV10-3	TGTGCCCCTTTCTGCGGGGGTAACTATGGCTACACCTTC	CAPFCGGNYGYTF
TRBD2	NA	TRBJ2-2	TRBV19	TGTGCCAGTAGTATTTCCCGGGGCGGGAGTAGTACCGGGGAGCTGTTTTTT	CASSISRGGSSTGELFF
NA	NA	TRBJ2-2	TRBV7-2	TGTGCCAGCAGCTTAGCCGTCACCGGGGAGCTGTTTTTT	CASSLAVTGELFF
NA	NA	TRBJ2-7	TRBV28	TGTGCCAGCAGTTCCCTTGGGGCAGGGGCCCCCTACGAGCAGTACTTC	CASSSLGAGAPYEQYF
NA	NA	TRBJ2-2	TRBV27	TGTGCCAGCAGTTTATCCGCCGGGGAGCTGTTTTTT	CASSLSAGELFF
TRBD2	NA	TRBJ2-7	TRBV18	TGTGCCAGCTCACCACAAGCGGGAGGGCCGGACGAGCAGTACTTC	CASSPQAGGPDEQYF
TRBD1	NA	TRBJ1-2	TRBV10-3	TGTGCCATCAGTGAGCTTCCGGGACAGGGGGCGCCGCGTAGTGGCTACACCTTC	CAISELPGQGAPRSGYTF
TRBD2	NA	TRBJ2-7	TRBV29-1	TGCAGCGTTGAAGGGACTAGCGGGAGTGGATTGTACGAGCAGTACTTC	CSVEGTSGSGLYEQYF
TRBD1	NA	TRBJ1-1	TRBV5-8	TGTGCCAGCAGCCGGACAGGGAACACTGAAGCTTTCTTT	CASSRTGNTEAFF
TRBD1	NA	TRBJ1-2	TRBV27	TGTGCCAGCAGTTATAAGGGACAGCGCTCTTACTATGGCTACACCTTC	CASSYKGQRSYYGYTF
NA	NA	TRBJ2-7	TRBV10-2	TGCGCCAGCAGGCCTCCCACTGGTGACTACGAGCAGTACTTC	CASRPPTGDYEQYF
NA	NA	TRBJ2-3	TRBV27	TGTGCCAGCGATCCAGGCCAGGTCAGGACAGATACGCAGTATTTT	CASDPGQVRTDTQYF
NA	NA	TRBJ1-1	TRBV19	TGTGCCAGTAGTATTAAAACAGGGAAGTTGTTTGAAGCTTTCTTT	CASSIKTGKLFEAFF
TRBD1	NA	TRBJ1-2	TRBV18	TGTGCCAGCTCAGGGGGACAGACTAACTATGGCTACACCTTC	CASSGGQTNYGYTF
TRBD2	NA	TRBJ2-3	TRBV18	TGTGCCAGCTCACCACCGATCGGACTAGCAGCAACCACAGATACGCAGTATTTT	CASSPPIGLAATTDTQYF
NA	NA	TRBJ2-5	TRBV15	TGTGCCACCAGCAGCCCTACGGAGGGCTGGACCCAGTACTTC	CATSSPTEGWTQYF
TRBD2	NA	TRBJ2-7	TRBV27	TGTGCCAGCACCTCCGGGACTAGTAATCGGGTGCAGTACTTC	CASTSGTSNRVQYF
TRBD2	NA	TRBJ2-1	TRBV5-1	TGCGCCAGCAGCTTGGAAGGTTATCTAGCGGGGGACAATGAGCAGTTCTTC	CASSLEGYLAGDNEQFF
NA	NA	TRBJ2-3	TRBV10-3	TGTGCCATCTCGGCGGGTACAGATACGCAGTATTTT	CAISAGTDTQYF